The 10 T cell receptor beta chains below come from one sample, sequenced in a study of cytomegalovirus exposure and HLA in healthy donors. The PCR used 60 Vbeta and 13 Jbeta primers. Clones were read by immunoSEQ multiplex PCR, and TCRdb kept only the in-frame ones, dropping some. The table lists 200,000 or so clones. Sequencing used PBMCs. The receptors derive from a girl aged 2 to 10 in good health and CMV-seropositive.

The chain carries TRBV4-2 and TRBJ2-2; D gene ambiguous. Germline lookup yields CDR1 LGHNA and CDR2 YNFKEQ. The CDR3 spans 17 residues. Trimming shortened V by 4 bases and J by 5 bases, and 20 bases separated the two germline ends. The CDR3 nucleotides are TGTGCCAGCAGCCCAACCGACTCTCCCGGCCGAACCGGGGAGCTGTTTTTT. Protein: CASSPTDSPGRTGELFF.

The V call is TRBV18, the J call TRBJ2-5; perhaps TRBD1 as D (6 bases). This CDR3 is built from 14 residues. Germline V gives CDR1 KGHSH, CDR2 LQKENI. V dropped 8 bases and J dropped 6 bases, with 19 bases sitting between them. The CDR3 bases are TGTGCCAGCGAACAAGGGGGACCAATCCAGACCCAGTACTTC. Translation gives CASEQGGPIQTQYF. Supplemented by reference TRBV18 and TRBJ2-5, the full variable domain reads NAGVMQNPRHLVRRRGQEARLRCSPMKGHSHVYWYRQLPEEGLKFMVYLQKENIIDESGMPKERFSAEFPKEGPSILRIQQVVRGDSAAYFCASEQGGPIQTQYFGPGTRLLVL.

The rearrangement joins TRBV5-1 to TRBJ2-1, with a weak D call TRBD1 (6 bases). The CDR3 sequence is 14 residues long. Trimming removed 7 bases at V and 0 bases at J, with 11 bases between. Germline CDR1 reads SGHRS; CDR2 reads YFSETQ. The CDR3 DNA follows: TGCGCCAGCGGGGGCAAAAGCTCCTACAATGAGCAGTTCTTC. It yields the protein CASGGKSSYNEQFF.

The CDR3 DNA reads TGTGCCAGCAGCCAAGAGATTAGCGGAAACACCGGGGAGCTGTTTTTT. This sequence encodes CASSQEISGNTGELFF. V usage is TRBV4-2 and J usage is TRBJ2-2, with D possibly being TRBD2 (6 bases). The CDR3 is made up of 16 amino acids. Trimming pared 0 bases from V and 2 bases from J, leaving 10 bases between. Germline V CDR1 and CDR2: LGHNA, YNFKEQ.

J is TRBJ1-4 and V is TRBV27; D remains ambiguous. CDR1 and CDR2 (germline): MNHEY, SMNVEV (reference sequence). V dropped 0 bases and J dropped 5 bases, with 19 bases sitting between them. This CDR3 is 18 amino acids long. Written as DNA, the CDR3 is TGTGCCAGCAGTTTATCTAGAAACGGAGTCATCCTAAATGAAAAACTGTTTTTT. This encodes CASSLSRNGVILNEKLFF.

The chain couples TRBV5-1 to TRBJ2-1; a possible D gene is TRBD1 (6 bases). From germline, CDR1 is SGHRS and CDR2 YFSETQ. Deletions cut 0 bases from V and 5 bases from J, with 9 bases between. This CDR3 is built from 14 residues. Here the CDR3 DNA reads TGCGCCAGCAGCTTGGACAGGGTCGACAATGAGCAGTTCTTC. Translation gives CASSLDRVDNEQFF.

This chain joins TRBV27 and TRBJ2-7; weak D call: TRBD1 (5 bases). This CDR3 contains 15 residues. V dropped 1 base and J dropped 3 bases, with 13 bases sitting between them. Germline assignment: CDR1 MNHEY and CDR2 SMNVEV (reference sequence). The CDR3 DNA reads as TGTGCCAGCAGTTTATACCTGCAGGGTATCTACGAGCAGTACTTC. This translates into CASSLYLQGIYEQYF.

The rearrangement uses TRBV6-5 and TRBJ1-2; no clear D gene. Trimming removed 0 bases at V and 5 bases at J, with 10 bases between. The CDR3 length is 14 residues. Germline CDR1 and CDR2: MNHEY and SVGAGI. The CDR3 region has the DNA TGTGCCAGCAGTTACTCTTCCGGGTTTTATGGCTACACCTTC. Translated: CASSYSSGFYGYTF.

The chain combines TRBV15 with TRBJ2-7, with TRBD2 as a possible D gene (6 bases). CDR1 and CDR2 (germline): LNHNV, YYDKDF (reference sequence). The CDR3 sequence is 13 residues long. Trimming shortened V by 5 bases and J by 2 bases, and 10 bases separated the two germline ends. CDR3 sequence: CATSPGLTYEQYF. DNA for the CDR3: TGTGCCACCAGCCCAGGACTAACCTACGAGCAGTACTTC.

The CDR3 protein is CASSQTGTNTIYF. The CDR3 DNA reads as TGTGCCAGCAGTCAGACAGGCACAAACACCATATATTTT. The J gene is TRBJ1-3, the V gene TRBV27; D is perhaps TRBD1 (6 bases). The CDR3 contains 13 residues. CDR1 MNHEY and CDR2 SMNVEV come from the germline V gene (reference sequence). The germline V and J ends were trimmed by 5 bases and 6 bases, with 11 bases remaining between them.